This T cell receptor (beta chain) was identified during a study of blood T cell repertoires in COVID-19. Study overall: Italy, Spain and the United States were the sources of the convalescent and acute COVID-19 samples. From T cells, B-cell-depleted T cells, or PBMCs came the material, which was cDNA or gDNA.

In the source study's methods: Amplification of reference gene primers was used by the study to estimate nucleated cell counts. The repertoire was sequenced with immunoSEQ multiplex PCR; TCRdb's copy has only in-frame clones and lacks some. V, J and clone size reflect that table, while D and trimming were determined from the DNA. The data hold 100,000 or so clones, with 70% to 90% observed a single time. The CDR3 is made up of 17 amino acids. The germline gives CDR1 MNHEY, CDR2 SMNVEV (reference sequence). The J segment lost 1 base and the V segment lost 3 bases, leaving 5 bases of the junction unmatched.

The chain employs TRBV27 and TRBJ2-2, with TRBD2 matching 10 bases. The specimen was peripheral blood. The clonotype comes from a woman aged 25 to 39 with acute or convalescent COVID-19. CDR3 region: CASSLRASGGNTGELFF. CDR3 bases: TGTGCCAGCAGTTTGCGAGCTAGCGGGGGGAACACCGGGGAGCTGTTTTTT.